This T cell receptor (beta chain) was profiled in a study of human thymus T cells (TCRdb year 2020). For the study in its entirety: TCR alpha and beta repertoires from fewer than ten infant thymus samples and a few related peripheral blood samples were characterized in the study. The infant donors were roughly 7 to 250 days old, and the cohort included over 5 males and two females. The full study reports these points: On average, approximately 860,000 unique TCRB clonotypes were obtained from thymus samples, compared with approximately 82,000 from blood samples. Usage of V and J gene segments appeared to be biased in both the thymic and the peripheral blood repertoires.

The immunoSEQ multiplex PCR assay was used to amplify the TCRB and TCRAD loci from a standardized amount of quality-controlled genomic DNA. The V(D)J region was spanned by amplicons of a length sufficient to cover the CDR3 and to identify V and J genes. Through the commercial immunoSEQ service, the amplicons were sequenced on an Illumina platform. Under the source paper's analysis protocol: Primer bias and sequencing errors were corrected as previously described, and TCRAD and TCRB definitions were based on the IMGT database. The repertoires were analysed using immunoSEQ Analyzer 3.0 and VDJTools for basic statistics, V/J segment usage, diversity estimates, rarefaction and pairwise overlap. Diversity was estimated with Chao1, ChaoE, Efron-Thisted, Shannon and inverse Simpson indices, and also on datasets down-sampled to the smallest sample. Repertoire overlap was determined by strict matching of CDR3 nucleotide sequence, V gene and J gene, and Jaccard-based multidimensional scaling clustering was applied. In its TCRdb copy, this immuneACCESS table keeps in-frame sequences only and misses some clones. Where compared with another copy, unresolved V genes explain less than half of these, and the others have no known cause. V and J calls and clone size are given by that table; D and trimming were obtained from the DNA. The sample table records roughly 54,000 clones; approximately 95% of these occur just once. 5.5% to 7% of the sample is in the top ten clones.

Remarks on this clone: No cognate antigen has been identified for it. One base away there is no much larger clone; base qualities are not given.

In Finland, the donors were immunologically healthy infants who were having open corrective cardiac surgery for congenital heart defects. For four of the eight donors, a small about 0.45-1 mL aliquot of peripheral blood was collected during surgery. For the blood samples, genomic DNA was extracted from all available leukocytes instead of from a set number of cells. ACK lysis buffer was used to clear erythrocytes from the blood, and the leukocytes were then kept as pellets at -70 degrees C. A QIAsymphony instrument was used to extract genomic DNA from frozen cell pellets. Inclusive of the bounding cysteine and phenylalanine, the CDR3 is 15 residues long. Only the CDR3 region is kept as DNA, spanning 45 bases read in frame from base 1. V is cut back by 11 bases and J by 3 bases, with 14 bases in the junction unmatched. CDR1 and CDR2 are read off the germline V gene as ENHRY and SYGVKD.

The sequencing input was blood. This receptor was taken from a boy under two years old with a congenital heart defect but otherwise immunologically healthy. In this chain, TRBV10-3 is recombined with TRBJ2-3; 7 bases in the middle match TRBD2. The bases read TGTGCCCATCGAGACGGCGGGAGATTAACAGATACGCAGTATTTT. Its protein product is CAHRDGGRLTDTQYF.